The TCR beta chain described here comes from a study of regulatory T cells in long-lasting Graves disease. Time point in this sample: newly diagnosed GD, antithyroid drugs for less than 3 months. Researchers made the TCR library from RNA that was extracted from PBMCs. Trimming stripped 3 bases from V and 6 bases from J, with 27 bases between. The CDR3 covers 19 residues. Germline CDR1 and CDR2: KGHDR and SFDVKD. Assembly of TCR beta libraries relied on iRepertoire HTBI primers together with Arm-PCR of CDR3 regions. TCRdb reprocessed the multiplex PCR reads with MiXCR, giving one entry per CDR3 protein. The data show about 620,000 distinct CDR3 sequences, around 17% seen once. The data were also submitted as part of a second study, on T cells in Graves' hyperthyroidism and ophthalmopathy.

The TCR was taken from a woman aged 25 to 39 with Graves disease. The V and J genes are TRBV24-1 and TRBJ2-3; D is tentatively TRBD1 or TRBD2 (6 bases each). The source was peripheral blood mononuclear cells (PBMCs), collected at new diagnosis, from a patient treated with antithyroid drugs. Written as DNA, the CDR3 is TGTGCCACCAGTGATCAGAGTAGGGGGGCAAGGTCGTCCCCGGATACGCAGTATTTT. It yields the protein CATSDQSRGARSSPDTQYF.